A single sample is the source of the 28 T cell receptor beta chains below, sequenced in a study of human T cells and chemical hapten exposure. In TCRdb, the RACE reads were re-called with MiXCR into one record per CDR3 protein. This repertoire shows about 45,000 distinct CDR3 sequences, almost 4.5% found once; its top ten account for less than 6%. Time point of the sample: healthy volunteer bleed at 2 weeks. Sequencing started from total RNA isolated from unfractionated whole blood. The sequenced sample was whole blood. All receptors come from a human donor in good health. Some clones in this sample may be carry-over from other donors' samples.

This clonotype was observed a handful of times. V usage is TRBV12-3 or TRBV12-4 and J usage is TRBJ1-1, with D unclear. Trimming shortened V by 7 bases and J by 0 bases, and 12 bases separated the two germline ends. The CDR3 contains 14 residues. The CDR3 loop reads CASTHRRMNTEAFF. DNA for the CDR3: TGTGCCAGCACTCATCGAAGAATGAACACTGAAGCTTTCTTT.

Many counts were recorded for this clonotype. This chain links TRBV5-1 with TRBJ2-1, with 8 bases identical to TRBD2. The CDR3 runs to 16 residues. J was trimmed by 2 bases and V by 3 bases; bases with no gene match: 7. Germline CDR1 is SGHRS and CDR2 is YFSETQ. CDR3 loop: CASSSGLGGTYNEQFF. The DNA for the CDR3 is TGCGCCAGCAGCTCGGGACTAGGGGGGACCTACAATGAGCAGTTCTTC.

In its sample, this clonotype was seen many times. The DNA of the CDR3 is TGTGCCAGCAGCCAAGATGAGCGGGGACAGGGGCGAAATTCACCCCTCCACTTT. This codes for CASSQDERGQGRNSPLHF. This chain links TRBV4-2 with TRBJ1-6; the match to TRBD1 covers 10 bases. The germline gives CDR1 LGHNA, CDR2 YNFKEQ. There are 18 residues in the CDR3. Losses at the gene ends were 0 bases for V and 7 bases for J; bases not matched to a gene: 9.

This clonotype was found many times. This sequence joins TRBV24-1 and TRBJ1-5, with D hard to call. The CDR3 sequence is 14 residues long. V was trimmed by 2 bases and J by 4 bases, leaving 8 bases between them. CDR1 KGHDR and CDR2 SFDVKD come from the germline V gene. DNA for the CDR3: TGTGCCACCAGTGATTCCGGAGGAAATCAGCCCCAGCATTTT. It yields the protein CATSDSGGNQPQHF.

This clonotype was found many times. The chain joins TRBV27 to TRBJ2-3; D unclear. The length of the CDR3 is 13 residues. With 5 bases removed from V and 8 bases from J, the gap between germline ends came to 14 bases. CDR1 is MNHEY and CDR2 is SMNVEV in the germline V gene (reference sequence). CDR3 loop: CASSPEPAPTQYF. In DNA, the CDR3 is TGTGCCAGCAGTCCGGAGCCGGCGCCTACGCAGTATTTT.

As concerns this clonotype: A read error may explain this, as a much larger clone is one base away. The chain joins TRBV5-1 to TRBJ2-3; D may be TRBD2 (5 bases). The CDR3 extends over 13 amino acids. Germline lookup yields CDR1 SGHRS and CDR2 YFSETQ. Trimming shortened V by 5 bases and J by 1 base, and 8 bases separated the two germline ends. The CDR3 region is CASSPGGTDTQYF. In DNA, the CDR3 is TGCGCCAGCAGTCCCGGGGGCACAGATACGCAGTATTTT.

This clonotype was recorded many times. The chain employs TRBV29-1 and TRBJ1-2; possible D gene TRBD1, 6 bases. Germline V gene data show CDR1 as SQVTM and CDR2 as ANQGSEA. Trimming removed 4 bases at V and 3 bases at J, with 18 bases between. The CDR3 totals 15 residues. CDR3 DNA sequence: TGCAGCGTTGGCGAGGGGGTCCAGAGGCACTATGGCTACACCTTC. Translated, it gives CSVGEGVQRHYGYTF. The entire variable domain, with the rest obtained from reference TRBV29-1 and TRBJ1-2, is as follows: SAVISQKPSRDICQRGTSLTIQCQVDSQVTMMFWYRQQPGQSLTLIATANQGSEATYESGFVIDKFPISRPNLTFSTLTVSNMSPEDSSIYLCSVGEGVQRHYGYTFGSGTRLTVV.

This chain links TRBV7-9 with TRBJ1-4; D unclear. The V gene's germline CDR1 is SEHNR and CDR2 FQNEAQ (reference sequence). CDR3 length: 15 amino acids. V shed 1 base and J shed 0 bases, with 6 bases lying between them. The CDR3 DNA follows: TGTGCCAGCAGCTTAGAGGGCACAACTAATGAAAAACTGTTTTTT. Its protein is CASSLEGTTNEKLFF.

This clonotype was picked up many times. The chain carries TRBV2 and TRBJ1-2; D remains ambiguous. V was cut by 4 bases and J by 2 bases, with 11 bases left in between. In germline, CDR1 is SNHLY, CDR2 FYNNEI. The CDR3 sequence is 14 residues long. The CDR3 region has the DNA TGTGCCAGCAGTGTCGCCGGACGGAACTATGGCTACACCTTC. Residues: CASSVAGRNYGYTF. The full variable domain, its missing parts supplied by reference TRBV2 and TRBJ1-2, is EPEVTQTPSHQVTQMGQEVILRCVPISNHLYFYWYRQILGQKVEFLVSFYNNEISEKSEIFDDQFSVERPDGSNFTLKIRSTKLEDSAMYFCASSVAGRNYGYTFGSGTRLTVV.

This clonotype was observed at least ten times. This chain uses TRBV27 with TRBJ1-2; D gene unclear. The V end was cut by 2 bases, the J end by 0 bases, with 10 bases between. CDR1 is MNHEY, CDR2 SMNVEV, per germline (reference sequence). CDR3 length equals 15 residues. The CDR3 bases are TGTGCCAGCAGTTTAACGGCGCAGGCTAACTATGGCTACACCTTC. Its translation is CASSLTAQANYGYTF.

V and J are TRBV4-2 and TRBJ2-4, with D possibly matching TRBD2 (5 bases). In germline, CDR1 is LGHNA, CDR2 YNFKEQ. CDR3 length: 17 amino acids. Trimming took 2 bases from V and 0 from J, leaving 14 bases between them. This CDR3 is CASSQFRGPGAKNIQYF. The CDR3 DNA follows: TGTGCCAGCAGCCAATTTCGAGGGCCCGGAGCCAAAAACATTCAGTACTTC.

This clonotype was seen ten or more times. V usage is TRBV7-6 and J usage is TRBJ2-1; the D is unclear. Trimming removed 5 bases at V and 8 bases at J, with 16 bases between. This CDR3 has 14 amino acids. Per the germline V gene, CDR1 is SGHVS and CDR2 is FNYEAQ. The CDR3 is CASSDLFASYEQFF. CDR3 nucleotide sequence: TGTGCCAGCAGCGACCTCTTCGCCTCATATGAGCAGTTCTTC.

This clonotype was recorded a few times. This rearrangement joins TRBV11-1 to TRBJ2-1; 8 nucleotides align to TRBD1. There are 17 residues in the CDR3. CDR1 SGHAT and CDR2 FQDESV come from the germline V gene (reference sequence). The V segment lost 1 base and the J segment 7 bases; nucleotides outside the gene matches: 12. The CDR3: CASSLGTSRTGRNEQFF. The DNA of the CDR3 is TGTGCCAGCAGCTTAGGAACGTCTAGGACAGGGCGAAATGAGCAGTTCTTC.

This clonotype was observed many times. The CDR3 loop is CASSPGRIWNTGELFF. CDR3 nucleotides: TGTGCCAGCTCACCAGGCAGGATCTGGAACACCGGGGAGCTGTTTTTT. J is TRBJ2-2 and V is TRBV18; D is unclear. Germline assignment: CDR1 KGHSH and CDR2 LQKENI. The CDR3 sequence is 16 residues long. The germline V and J ends were trimmed by 2 bases and 1 base, with 11 bases remaining between them.

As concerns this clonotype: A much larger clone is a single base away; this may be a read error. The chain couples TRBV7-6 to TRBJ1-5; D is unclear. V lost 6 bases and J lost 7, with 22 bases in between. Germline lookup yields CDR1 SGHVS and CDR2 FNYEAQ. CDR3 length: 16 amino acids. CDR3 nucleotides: TGTGCCAGCAGTATAAATCCGTGGGCGCGAAGGCAGCCCCAGCATTTT. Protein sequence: CASSINPWARRQPQHF.

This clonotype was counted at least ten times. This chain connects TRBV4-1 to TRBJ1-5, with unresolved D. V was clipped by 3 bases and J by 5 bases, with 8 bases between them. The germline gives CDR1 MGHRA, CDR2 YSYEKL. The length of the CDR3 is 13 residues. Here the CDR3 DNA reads TGCGCCAGCAGCCAGTTCGGTGATCAGCCCCAGCATTTT. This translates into CASSQFGDQPQHF.

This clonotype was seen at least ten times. CDR3 sequence reads: CATSRGRTGKNTEAFF. CDR3 in DNA: TGTGCCACCAGCAGAGGACGGACAGGGAAGAACACTGAAGCTTTCTTT. V is TRBV15 and J is TRBJ1-1; 8 bases are a match to TRBD1. With V trimmed by 1 base and J by 1 base, 5 bases remained unmatched. The CDR3 spans 16 residues. Germline V gene data show CDR1 as LNHNV and CDR2 as YYDKDF (reference sequence).

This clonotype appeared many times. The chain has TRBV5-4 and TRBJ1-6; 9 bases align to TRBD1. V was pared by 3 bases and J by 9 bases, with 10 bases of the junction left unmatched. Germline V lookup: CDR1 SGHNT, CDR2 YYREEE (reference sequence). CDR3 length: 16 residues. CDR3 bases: TGTGCCAGCAGCTATCTACCGGGACAGGGTGGTTCACCCCTCCACTTT. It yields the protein CASSYLPGQGGSPLHF.

CDR3 nucleotides: TGTGCCAGTATCGAGGGCTCCGGGAGCAATCAGCCCCAGCATTTT. It translates to CASIEGSGSNQPQHF. This rearrangement joins TRBV19 to TRBJ1-5; unclear D gene. The V end lost 7 bases, the J end lost 1 base, and 14 bases lay between the germline ends. Germline V gene data show CDR1 as LNHDA and CDR2 as SQIVND (reference sequence). The CDR3 has 15 residues.

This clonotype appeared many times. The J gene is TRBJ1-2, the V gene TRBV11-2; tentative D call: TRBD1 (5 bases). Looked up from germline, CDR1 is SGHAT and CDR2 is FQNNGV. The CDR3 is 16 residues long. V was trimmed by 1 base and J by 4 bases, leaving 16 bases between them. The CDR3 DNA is TGTGCCAGCAGCTTAGGGCCCGGGGAGGGACTCTATGGCTACACCTTC. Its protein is CASSLGPGEGLYGYTF.

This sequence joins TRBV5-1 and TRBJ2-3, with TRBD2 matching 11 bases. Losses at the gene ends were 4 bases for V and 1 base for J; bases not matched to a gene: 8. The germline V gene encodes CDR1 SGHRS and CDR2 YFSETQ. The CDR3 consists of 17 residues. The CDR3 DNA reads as TGCGCCAGCAGCCCGAAACTAGCGGGAGTTGGCACAGATACGCAGTATTTT. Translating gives CASSPKLAGVGTDTQYF.

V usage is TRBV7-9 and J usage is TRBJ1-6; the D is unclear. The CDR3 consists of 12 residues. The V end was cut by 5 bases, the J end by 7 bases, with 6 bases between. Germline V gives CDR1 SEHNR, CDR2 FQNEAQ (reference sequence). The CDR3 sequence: CASSEENSPLHF. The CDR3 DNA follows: TGTGCCAGCAGCGAAGAGAATTCACCCCTCCACTTT.

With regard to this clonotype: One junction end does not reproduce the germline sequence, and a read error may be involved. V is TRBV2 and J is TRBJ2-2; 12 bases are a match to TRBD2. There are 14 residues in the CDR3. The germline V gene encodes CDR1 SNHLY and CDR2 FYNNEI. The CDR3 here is CASRGTSGSGELFF. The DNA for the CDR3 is TGTGCCAGCAGAGGGACTAGCGGGTCCGGAGAGCTGTTTTTT.

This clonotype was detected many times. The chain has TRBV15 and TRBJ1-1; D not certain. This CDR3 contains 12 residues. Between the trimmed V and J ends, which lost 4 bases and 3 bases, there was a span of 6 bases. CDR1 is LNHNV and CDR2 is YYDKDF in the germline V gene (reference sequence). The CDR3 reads CATSTGYTEAFF. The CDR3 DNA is TGTGCCACCAGCACAGGATACACTGAAGCTTTCTTT.

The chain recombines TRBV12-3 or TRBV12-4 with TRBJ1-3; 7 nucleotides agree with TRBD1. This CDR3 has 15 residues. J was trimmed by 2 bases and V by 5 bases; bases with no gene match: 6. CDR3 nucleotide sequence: TGTGCCAGCAGTCGTATCAGGGGGACTGGAAACACCATATATTTT. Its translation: CASSRIRGTGNTIYF.

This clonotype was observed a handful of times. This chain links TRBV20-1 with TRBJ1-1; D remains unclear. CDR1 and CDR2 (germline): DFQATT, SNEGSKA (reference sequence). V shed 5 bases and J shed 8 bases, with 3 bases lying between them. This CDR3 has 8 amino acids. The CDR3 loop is CSASEAFF. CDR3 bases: TGCAGTGCTTCAGAAGCTTTCTTT.

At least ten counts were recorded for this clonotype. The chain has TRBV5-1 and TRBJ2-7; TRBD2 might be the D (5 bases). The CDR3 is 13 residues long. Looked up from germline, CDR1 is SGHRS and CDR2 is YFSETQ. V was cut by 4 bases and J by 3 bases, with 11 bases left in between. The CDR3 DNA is TGCGCCAGCAGCATCCTCGAGGGCTACGAGCAGTACTTC. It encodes CASSILEGYEQYF.

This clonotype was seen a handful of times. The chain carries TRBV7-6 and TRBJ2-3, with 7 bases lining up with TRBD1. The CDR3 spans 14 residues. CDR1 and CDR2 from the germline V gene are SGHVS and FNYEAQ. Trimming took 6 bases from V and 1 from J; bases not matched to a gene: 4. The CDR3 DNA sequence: TGTGCCAGCAGTCAGGGGGTTGGCACAGATACGCAGTATTTT. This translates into CASSQGVGTDTQYF.